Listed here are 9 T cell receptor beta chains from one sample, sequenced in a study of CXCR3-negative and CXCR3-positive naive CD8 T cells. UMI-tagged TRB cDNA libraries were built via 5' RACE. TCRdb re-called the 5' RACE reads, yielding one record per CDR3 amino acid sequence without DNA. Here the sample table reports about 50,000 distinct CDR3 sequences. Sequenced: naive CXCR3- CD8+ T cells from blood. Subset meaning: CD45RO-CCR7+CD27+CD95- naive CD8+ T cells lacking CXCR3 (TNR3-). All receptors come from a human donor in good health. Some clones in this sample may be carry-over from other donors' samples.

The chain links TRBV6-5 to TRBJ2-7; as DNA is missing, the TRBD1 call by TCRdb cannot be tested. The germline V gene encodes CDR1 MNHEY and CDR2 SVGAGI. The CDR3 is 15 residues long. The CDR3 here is CASSYPTGILYEQYF.

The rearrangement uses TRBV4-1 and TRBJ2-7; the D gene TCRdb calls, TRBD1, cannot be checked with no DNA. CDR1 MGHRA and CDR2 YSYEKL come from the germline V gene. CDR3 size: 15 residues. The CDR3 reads CASSHGQGGTYEQYF.

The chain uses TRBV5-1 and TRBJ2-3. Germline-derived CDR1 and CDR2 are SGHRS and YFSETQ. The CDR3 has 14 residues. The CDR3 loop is CASSLLTSTDTQYF.

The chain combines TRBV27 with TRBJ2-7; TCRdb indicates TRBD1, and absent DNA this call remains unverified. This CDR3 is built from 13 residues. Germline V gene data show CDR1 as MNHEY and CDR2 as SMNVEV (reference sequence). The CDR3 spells CASRATGRYEQYF.

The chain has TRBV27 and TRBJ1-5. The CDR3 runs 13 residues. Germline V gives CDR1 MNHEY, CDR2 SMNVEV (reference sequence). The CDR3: CASRAYSNQPQHF.

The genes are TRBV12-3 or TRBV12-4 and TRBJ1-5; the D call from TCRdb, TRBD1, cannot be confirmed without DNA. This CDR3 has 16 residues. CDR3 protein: CASSPPGQGVEQPQHF.

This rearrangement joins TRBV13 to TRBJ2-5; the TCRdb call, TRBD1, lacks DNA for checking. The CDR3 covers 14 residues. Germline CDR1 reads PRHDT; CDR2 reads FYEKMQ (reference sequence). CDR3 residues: CASRGQGEQETQYF. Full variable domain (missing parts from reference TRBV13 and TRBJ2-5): AAGVIQSPRHLIKEKRETATLKCYPIPRHDTVYWYQQGPGQDPQFLISFYEKMQSDKGSIPDRFSAQQFSDYHSELNMSSLELGDSALYFCASRGQGEQETQYFGPGTRLLVL.

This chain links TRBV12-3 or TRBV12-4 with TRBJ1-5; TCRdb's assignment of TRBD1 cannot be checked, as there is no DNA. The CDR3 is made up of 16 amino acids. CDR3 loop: CASSPGAGGNGQPQHF.

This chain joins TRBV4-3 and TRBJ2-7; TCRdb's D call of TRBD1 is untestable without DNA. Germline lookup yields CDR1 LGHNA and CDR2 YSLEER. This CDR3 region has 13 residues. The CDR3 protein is CASSQDRAREQYF.